These T cell receptor beta chains were read from a single sample in a study of T cells in Graves' hyperthyroidism and ophthalmopathy. TCRdb reprocessed the multiplex PCR reads via MiXCR and lists one record per CDR3 protein. The repertoire holds about 370,000 distinct CDR3 sequences, with approximately 16% as singletons. Material for sequencing was blood. These receptors originate from an older woman with Graves' ophthalmopathy. Both conserved end residues are part of each CDR3. Each record gives: J gene, D gene, CDR3 length, clone size, V gene, CDR3 DNA, CDR3 protein. A D gene is named only where the DNA matches it firmly. Only some rows state a clone size, as once, few, many or a class for expanded clones.

>TRBJ2-1|TRBD2|16|many|TRBV12-5
TGTGCTAGTGGTTCCCTAGCGGGAGCCTCCTACAATGAGCAGTTCTTC
CASGSLAGASYNEQFF
>TRBJ2-7|.|15|.|TRBV9
TGTGCCAGCAGCGTAGACCTCACTAGATCCTACGAGCAGTACTTC
CASSVDLTRSYEQYF
>TRBJ2-2|.|16|many|TRBV6-1
TGTGCCAGCAGTTCCGGGACTGGCCTAACGACCGGGGAGCTGTTTTTT
CASSSGTGLTTGELFF
>TRBJ1-1|TRBD1|15|many|TRBV6-1
TGTGCCAGCAGTGGGGGGGGTGGCAGGGGGACTGAAGCTTTCTTT
CASSGGGGRGTEAFF
>TRBJ2-1|.|14|many|TRBV20-1
TGCAGTGCTAGAGATGGGACCCCGGGCGGTGAGCAGTTCTTC
CSARDGTPGGEQFF
>TRBJ2-3|.|15|many|TRBV7-9
TGTGCCAGCAGCGCAGACGGACTCCCCACAGATACGCAGTATTTT
CASSADGLPTDTQYF
>TRBJ1-4|.|13|.|TRBV20-1
TGCAGTGAAGGGCCAGGCGATAATGAAAAACTGTTTTTT
CSEGPGDNEKLFF
>TRBJ1-5|.|12|.|TRBV12-3/TRBV12-4
TGTGCCAGCAGTGAGGACAGTCTGGCCCGGCATTTT
CASSEDSLARHF
>TRBJ2-1|TRBD1|14|many|TRBV30
TGTGCCTGGAAACCGGGACAGGGGATCAATGAGCAGTTCTTC
CAWKPGQGINEQFF
>TRBJ2-5|.|14|many|TRBV20-1
TGCAGTGCTAGGGAATTTAGCCCTCAAGAGACCCAGTACTTC
CSAREFSPQETQYF
>TRBJ1-5|.|14|many|TRBV20-1
TGCAGTGCTAGAGAGCACCCTGACAATCAGCCCCAGCATTTT
CSAREHPDNQPQHF
>TRBJ2-6|.|18|many|TRBV2
TGTGCCAGCAGTGATATCAGGACAGCGAACTCTGGGGCCAACGTCCTGACTTTC
CASSDIRTANSGANVLTF
>TRBJ2-1|TRBD2|15|many|TRBV6-1
TGTGCCAGCAGTGAAAGTAGCGGGAGATACAATGAGCAGTTCTTC
CASSESSGRYNEQFF
>TRBJ2-7|.|14|many|TRBV7-8
TGTGCCAGCAGCCTAGGGCGCAGGGCGGTCGAGCAGTACTTC
CASSLGRRAVEQYF
>TRBJ1-3|.|13|many|TRBV10-3
TGTGCCATCAGTGGGACACTTGGAAACACCATATATTTT
CAISGTLGNTIYF